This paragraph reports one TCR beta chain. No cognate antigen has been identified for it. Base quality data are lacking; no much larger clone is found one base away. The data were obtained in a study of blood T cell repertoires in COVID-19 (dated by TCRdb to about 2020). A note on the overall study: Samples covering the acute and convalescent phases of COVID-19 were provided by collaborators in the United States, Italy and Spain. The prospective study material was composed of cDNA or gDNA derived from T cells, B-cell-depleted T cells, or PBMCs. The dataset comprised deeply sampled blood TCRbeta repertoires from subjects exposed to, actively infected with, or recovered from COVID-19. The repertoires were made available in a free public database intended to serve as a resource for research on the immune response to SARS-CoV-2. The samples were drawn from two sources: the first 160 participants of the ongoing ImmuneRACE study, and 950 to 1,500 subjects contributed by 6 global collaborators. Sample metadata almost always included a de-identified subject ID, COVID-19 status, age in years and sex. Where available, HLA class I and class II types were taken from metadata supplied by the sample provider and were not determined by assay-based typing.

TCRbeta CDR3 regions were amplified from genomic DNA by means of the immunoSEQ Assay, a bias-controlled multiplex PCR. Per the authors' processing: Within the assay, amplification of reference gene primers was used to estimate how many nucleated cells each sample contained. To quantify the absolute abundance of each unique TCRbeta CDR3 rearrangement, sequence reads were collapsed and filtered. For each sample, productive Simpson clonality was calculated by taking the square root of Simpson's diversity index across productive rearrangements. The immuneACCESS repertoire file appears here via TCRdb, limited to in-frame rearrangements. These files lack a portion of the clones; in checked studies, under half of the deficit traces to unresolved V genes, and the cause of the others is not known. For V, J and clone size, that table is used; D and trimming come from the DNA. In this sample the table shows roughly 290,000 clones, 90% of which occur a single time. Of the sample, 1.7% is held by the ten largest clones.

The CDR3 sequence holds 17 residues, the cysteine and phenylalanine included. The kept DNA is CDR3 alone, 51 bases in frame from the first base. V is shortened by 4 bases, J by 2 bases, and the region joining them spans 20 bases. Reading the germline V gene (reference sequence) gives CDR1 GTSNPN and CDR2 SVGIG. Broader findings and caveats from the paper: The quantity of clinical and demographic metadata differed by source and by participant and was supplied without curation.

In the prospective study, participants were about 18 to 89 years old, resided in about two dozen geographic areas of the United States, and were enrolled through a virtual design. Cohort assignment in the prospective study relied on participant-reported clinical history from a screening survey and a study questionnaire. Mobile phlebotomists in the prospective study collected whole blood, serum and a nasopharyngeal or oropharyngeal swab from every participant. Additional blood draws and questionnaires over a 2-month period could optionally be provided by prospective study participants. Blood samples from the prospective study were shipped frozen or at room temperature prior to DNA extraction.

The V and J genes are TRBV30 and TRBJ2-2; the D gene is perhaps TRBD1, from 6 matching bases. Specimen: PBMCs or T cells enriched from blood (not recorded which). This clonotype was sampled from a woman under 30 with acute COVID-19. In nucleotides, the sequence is TGTGCCTGGAAAAGGGGGAAAACCGACCAAAACACCGGGGAGCTGTTTTTT. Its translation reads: CAWKRGKTDQNTGELFF.